One and the same sample provided the 3 T cell receptor beta chains below, sequenced in a study of identifying expanded T cells in peripheral blood. This table comes from immunoSEQ multiplex PCR, and its TCRdb copy is limited to in-frame clones, with some not included. The sample carries approximately 140,000 clones, 86% recorded once. Sample: blood. All receptors come from a person between 18 and 75 years old in good health.

This clone was counted a single time. The chain has TRBV2 and TRBJ1-5; 9 bases match TRBD1. The CDR3 has 12 residues. The germline CDR1 and CDR2 sequences are SNHLY and FYNNEI. After removal of 6 bases from V and 10 bases from J, the junction contained 4 bases not matched to a gene. DNA for the CDR3: TGTGCCAGCAGATTACAGGGGGCCCCCCAGCATTTT. Amino acids: CASRLQGAPQHF.

This chain connects TRBV7-3 to TRBJ2-1; D is ambiguous. This CDR3 contains 15 residues. V was pared by 5 bases and J by 0 bases, with 11 bases between. The germline CDR1 and CDR2 sequences are SGHTA and FQGTGA. CDR3 loop: CASSLMQSSYNEQFF. The CDR3 nucleotides read TGTGCCAGCAGCCTTATGCAGAGCTCCTACAATGAGCAGTTCTTC.

This chain connects TRBV5-1 to TRBJ2-3; D is unresolved. Germline V gene lookup returns CDR1 SGHRS and CDR2 YFSETQ. Trimming stripped 4 bases from V and 3 bases from J, with 12 bases between. This CDR3 has 14 amino acids. The CDR3 spells CASSINAGTDTQYF. The CDR3 DNA follows: TGCGCCAGCAGCATAAATGCTGGTACAGATACGCAGTATTTT.